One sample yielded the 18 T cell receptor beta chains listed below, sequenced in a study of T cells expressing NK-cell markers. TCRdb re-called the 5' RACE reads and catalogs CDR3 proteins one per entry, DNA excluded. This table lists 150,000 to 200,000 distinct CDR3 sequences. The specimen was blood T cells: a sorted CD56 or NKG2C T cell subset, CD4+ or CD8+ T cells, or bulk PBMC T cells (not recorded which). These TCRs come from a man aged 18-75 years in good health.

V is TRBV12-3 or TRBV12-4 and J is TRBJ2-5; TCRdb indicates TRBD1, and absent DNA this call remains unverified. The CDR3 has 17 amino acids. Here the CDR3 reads CASASAQGGTSQETQYF.

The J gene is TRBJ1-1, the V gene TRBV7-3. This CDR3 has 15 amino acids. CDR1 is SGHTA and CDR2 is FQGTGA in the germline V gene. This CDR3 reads CASSLTGLLNTEAFF.

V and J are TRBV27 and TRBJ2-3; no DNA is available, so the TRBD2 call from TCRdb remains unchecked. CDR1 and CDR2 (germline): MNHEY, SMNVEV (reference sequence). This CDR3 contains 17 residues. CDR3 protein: CASSLLASGGYTDTQYF.

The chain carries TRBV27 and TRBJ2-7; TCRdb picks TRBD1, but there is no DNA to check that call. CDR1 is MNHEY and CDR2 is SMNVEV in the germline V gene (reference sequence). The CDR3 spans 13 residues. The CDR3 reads CASSLRQGGEQYF.

The CDR3 here is CAISAQWENTGELFF. The V gene is TRBV10-3, the J gene TRBJ2-2; the D call of TRBD1 rests on TCRdb alone, since no DNA is present to check it. Germline V CDR1 and CDR2: ENHRY, SYGVKD. This CDR3 is built from 15 residues.

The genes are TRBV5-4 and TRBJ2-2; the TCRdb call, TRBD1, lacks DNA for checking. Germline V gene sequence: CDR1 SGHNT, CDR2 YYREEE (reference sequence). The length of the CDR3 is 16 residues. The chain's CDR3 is CASSVSGTGYTGELFF.

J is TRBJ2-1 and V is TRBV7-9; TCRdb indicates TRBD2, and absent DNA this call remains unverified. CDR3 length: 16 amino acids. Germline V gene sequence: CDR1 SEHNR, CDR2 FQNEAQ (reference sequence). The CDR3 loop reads CASSWTSGGEYNEQFF.

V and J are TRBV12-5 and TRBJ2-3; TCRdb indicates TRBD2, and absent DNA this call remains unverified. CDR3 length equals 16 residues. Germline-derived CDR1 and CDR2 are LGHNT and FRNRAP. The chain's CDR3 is CASGLIMEGDTDTQYF.

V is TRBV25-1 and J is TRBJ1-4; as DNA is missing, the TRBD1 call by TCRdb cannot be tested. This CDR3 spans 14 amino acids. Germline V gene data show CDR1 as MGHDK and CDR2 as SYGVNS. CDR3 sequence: CASSVDRDGEKLFF.

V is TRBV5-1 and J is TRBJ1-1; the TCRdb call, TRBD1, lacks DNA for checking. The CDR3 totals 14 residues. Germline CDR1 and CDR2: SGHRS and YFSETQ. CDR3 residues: CASSQTTGRTEAFF.

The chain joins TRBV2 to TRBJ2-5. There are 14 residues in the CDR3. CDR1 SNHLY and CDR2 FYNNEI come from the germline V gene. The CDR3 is CASGKRGVGETQYF.

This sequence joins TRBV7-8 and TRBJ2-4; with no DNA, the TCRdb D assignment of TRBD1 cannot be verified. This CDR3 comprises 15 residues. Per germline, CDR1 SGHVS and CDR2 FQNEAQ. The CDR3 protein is CASSLVGGPGNIQYF.

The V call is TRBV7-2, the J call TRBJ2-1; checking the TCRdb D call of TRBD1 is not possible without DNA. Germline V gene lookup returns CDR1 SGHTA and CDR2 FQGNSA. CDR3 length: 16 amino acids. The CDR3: CASSLGPGTGWNEQFF. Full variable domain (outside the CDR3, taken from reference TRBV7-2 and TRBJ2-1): GAGVSQSPSNKVTEKGKDVELRCDPISGHTALYWYRQSLGQGLEFLIYFQGNSAPDKSGLPSDRFSAERTGGSVSTLTIQRTQQEDSAVYLCASSLGPGTGWNEQFFGPGTRLTVL.

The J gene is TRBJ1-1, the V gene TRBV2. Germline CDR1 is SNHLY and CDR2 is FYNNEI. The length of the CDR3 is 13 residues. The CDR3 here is CASRGWANTEAFF.

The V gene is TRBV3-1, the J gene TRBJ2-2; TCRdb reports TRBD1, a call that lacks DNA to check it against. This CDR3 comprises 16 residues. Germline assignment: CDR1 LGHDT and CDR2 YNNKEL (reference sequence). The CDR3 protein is CASSQAETGATGELFF.

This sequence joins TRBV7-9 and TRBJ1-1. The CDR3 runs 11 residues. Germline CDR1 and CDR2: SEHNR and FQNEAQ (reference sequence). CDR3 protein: CASSLATEAFF. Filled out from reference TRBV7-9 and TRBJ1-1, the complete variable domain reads DTGVSQNPRHKITKRGQNVTFRCDPISEHNRLYWYRQTLGQGPEFLTYFQNEAQLEKSRLLSDRFSAERPKGSFSTLEIQRTEQGDSAMYLCASSLATEAFFGQGTRLTVV.

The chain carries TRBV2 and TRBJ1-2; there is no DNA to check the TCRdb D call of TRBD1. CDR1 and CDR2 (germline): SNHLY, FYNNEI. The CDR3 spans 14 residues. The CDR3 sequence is CASSGSRGLNGYTF.

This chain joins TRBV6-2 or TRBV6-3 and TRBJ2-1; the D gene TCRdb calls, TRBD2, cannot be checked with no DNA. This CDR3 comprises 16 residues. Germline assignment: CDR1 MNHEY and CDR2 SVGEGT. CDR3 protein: CASSYSIEGGLREQFF.